Sequencing of this TCR beta chain was carried out in a study of glioma-infiltrating T cells after dendritic cell vaccination. Study-level findings and limits: Estimated pretreatment TIL content predicted outcome after dendritic cell vaccination. TCR clonality showed no direct relationship with survival.

The CDR3 consists of 17 residues. CDR1 MDHEN and CDR2 SYDVKM come from the germline V gene. V was clipped by 6 bases and J by 1 base; unmatched bases: 12. The PCR used 60 V beta and 13 J beta primers. The method was immunoSEQ multiplex PCR; TCRdb's version includes in-frame clones alone and lacks a portion of them. The repertoire holds tens of thousands of clones, with roughly 85% as singletons. Time point: after dendritic cell vaccination, including at tumor progression/relapse. In this sample, this clone turned up once. Its specificity is unknown. The sequence derives from a human donor with glioblastoma. The rearrangement uses TRBV28 and TRBJ2-7, with TRBD2 identical over 10 bases. The sample here was blood, taken after dendritic cell vaccination. CDR3 in amino acids: CASSNSLGSGRSYEQYF. As DNA, the CDR3 is TGTGCCAGCAGCAACTCCCTTGGTAGCGGGAGGTCCTACGAGCAGTACTTC.